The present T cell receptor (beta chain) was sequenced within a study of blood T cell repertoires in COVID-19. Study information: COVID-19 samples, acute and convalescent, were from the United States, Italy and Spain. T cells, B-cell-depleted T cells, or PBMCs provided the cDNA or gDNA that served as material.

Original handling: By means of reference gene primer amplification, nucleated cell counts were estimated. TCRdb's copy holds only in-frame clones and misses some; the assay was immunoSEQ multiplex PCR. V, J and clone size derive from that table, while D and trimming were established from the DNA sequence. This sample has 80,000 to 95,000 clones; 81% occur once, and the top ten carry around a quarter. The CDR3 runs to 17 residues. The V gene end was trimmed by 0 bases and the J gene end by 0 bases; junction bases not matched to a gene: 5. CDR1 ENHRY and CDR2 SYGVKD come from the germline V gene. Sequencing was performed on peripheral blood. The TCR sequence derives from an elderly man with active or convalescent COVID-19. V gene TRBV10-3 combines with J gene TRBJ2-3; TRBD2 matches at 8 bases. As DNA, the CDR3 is TGTGCCATCAGTGAGTCGCCCTTAGCGGGAAGCACAGATACGCAGTATTTT. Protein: CAISESPLAGSTDTQYF.